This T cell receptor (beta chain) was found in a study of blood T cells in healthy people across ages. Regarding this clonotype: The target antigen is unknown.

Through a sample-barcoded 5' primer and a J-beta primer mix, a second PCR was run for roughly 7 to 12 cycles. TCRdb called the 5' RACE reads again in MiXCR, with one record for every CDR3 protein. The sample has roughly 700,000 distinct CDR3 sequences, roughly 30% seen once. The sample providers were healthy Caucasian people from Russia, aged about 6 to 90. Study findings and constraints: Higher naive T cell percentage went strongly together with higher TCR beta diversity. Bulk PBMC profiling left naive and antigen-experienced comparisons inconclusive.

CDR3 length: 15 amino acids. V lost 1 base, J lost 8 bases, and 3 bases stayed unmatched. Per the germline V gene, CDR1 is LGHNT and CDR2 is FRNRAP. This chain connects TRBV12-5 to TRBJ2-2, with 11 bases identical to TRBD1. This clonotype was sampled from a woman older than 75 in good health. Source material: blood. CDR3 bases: TGTGCTAGTGGTTTGGGGACAGGGGGCACGGGGGAGCTGTTTTTT. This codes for CASGLGTGGTGELFF.